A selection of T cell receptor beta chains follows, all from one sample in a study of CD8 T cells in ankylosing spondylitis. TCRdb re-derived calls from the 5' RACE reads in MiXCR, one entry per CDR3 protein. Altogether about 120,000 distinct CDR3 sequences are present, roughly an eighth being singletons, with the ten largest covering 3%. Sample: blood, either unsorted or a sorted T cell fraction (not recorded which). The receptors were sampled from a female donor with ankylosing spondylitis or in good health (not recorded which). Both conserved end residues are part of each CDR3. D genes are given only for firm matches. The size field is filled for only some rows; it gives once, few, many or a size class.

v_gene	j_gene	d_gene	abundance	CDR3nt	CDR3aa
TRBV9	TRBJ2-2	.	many	TGTGCCAGCAGCGTAGTGGGGGGATCGAACACCGGGGAGCTGTTTTTT	CASSVVGGSNTGELFF
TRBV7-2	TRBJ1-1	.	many	TGTGCCAGCAGCCCACAAGGCCGGAACACTGAAGCTTTCTTT	CASSPQGRNTEAFF
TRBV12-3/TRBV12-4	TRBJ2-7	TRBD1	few	TGTGCCAGCAGTTTAGGGAGGACAGGACCCTACGAGCAGTACTTC	CASSLGRTGPYEQYF
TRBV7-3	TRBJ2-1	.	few	TGTGCCAGCAGCTTAATAGGGAGCCTTGAGCAGTTCTTC	CASSLIGSLEQFF
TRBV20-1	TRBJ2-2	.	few	TGCAGTGGAGGACAGCTCGCGAACACCGGGGAGCTGTTTTTT	CSGGQLANTGELFF
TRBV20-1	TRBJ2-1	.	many	TGCAGTGCTAGACTGGGTAAGAGCTACAATGAGCAGTTCTTC	CSARLGKSYNEQFF
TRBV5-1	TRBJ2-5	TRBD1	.	TGCGCCAGCAGCTTGGGGGCCCTACAGGGGAAAGAGACCCAGTACTTC	CASSLGALQGKETQYF
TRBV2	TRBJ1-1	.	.	TGTGCCAGCAGTGATTTGAGGACTGAAGCTTTCTTT	CASSDLRTEAFF
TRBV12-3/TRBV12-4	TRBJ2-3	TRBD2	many	TGTGCCAGCAGTTTGAGGACTAGCGGGAGGTCAGATACGCAGTATTTT	CASSLRTSGRSDTQYF
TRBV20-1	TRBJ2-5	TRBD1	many	TGCAGTGCTAGCTCGCCGACAGGGTCGTCGGAGACCCAGTACTTC	CSASSPTGSSETQYF
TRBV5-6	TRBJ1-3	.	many	TGTGCCAGCAGTTTGACTTTCGGTGGAAACACCATATATTTT	CASSLTFGGNTIYF
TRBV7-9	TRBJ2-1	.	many	TGTGCCAGCAGCCCGGGTACGGGGAAGGGGTCTAATGAGCAGTTCTTC	CASSPGTGKGSNEQFF